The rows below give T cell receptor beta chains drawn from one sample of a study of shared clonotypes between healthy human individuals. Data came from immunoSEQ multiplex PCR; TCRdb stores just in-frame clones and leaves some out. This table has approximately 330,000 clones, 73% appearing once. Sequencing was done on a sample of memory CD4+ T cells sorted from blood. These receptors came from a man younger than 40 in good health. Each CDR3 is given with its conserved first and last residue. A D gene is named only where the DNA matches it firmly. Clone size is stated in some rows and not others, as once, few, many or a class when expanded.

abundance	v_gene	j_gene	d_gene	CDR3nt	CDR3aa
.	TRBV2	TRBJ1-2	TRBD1	TGTGCCAGCAGGGGGATACAGGGGGCTAACTATGGCTACACCTTC	CASRGIQGANYGYTF
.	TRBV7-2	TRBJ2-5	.	TGTGCCAGCAGCTTAGGTGCGGGCGCGGAGACCCAGTACTTC	CASSLGAGAETQYF
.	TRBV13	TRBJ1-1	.	TGTGCCAGCACCAATAAGGGGGGCCTAAATGAAGCTTTCTTT	CASTNKGGLNEAFF
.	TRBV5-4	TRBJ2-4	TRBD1	TGTGCCAGCAGCCAGGTGGGACCACAGGGGAACATTCAGTACTTC	CASSQVGPQGNIQYF
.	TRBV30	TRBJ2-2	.	TGTGCCTGGGTGGGCCCCTTCACCGGGGAGCTGTTTTTT	CAWVGPFTGELFF
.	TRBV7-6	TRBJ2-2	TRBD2	TGTGCCAGCAGCCTGGTCCCAGGGAGGGTCACCGGGGAGCTGTTTTTT	CASSLVPGRVTGELFF
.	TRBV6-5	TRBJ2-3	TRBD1	TGTGCCAGCAGGGGACAGGGGACAGATACGCAGTATTTT	CASRGQGTDTQYF
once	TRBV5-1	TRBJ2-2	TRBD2	TGCGCCAGCAGTTATAGCGGGAGCGTACAGGGCGGGGAGCTGTTTTTT	CASSYSGSVQGGELFF
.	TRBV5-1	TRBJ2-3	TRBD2	TGCGCCAGCAGCTTTTTAGCGGGAGGGACAGATACGCAGTATTTT	CASSFLAGGTDTQYF
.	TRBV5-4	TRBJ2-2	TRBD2	TGTGCCAGCAGCTTAGGGCTAGCGGCCACCGGGGAGCTGTTTTTT	CASSLGLAATGELFF
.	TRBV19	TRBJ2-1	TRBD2	TGTGCCAGCCGACTAGCGGGACCCAATGAGCAGTTCTTC	CASRLAGPNEQFF
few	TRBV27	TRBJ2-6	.	TGTGCCAGCAGCCTCGGATCTGGGGCCAACGTCCTGACTTTC	CASSLGSGANVLTF
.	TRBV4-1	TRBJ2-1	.	TGCGCCAGCAGCCAAGGATTCCTTGGCGGTTTTGAGCAGTTCTTC	CASSQGFLGGFEQFF
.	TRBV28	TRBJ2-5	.	TGTGCCAGCAGTGCCCGGGGGTACCAAGAGACCCAGTACTTC	CASSARGYQETQYF
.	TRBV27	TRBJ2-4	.	TGTGCCAGCAGTTTTTCGTCGGCAAACATTCAGTACTTC	CASSFSSANIQYF
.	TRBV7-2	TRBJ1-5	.	TGTGCCAGCAGCTTAATATGGGCCGGCAATCAGCCCCAGCATTTT	CASSLIWAGNQPQHF